Presented here are 15 T cell receptor beta chains from one specimen sequenced in a study of beta chain features in type 1 diabetes. The authors reverse transcribed all of the isolated RNA, so sequencing captured expressed TCRB transcripts. The repertoire was sequenced with immunoSEQ multiplex PCR; TCRdb's copy has only in-frame clones and lacks some. Of roughly 41,000 clones in the sample, around 48% are singletons; the top ten hold under 0.9%. Input material: central memory CD4+ T cells from blood. The receptors were sampled from a young woman in good health.

The table lists this clone with a few counts. The V gene is TRBV5-1, the J gene TRBJ2-3, with D possibly matching TRBD1 (5 bases). CDR1 and CDR2 (germline): SGHRS, YFSETQ. This CDR3 has 14 residues. V was cut by 0 bases and J by 4 bases, with 9 bases left in between. The CDR3 region has the DNA TGCGCCAGCAGCTTGGGCGACAGCTCAGATACGCAGTATTTT. Translating it yields CASSLGDSSDTQYF.

This clone was counted between two and nine times. The gene calls are TRBV19 and TRBJ2-3; 8 bases match TRBD2. This CDR3 region has 16 residues. Germline CDR1 reads LNHDA; CDR2 reads SQIVND (reference sequence). V gave up 6 bases and J gave up 4 bases; unmatched junction bases: 12. The CDR3 region is CASRVRSGSVSDTQYF. The CDR3 coding sequence is TGTGCCAGTAGGGTTAGGAGCGGGAGTGTCTCAGATACGCAGTATTTT.

The chain carries TRBV7-2 and TRBJ2-3, with D perhaps TRBD2 (5 bases). This CDR3 contains 13 residues. Germline values: CDR1 SGHTA, CDR2 FQGNSA. V dropped 1 base and J dropped 8 bases, with 10 bases sitting between them. CDR3 coding DNA: TGTGCCAGCAGCTTAGACGTCCGGGGTACGCAGTATTTT. Residues: CASSLDVRGTQYF.

This rearrangement joins TRBV7-9 to TRBJ2-7; 7 nucleotides agree with TRBD1. Germline lookup yields CDR1 SEHNR and CDR2 FQNEAQ (reference sequence). CDR3 size: 14 residues. With V trimmed by 0 bases and J by 6 bases, 5 bases remained unmatched. CDR3 residues: CASSLALGGSEQYF. The DNA of the CDR3 is TGTGCCAGCAGCTTAGCGCTAGGGGGCAGCGAGCAGTACTTC.

This rearrangement joins TRBV21-1 to TRBJ1-1; TRBD1, as called in the table, went unchecked against the DNA. TRBV21-1 is assigned pseudogene status. CDR3 length equals 17 residues. The CDR3: CASSKGPPRRGQTEAFF. CDR3 coding DNA: TGTGCCAGCAGCAAAGGTCCCCCTAGGAGGGGGCAAACTGAAGCTTTCTTT.

The chain links TRBV6-6 to TRBJ2-3; TRBD2 matches 11 bases. J was trimmed by 6 bases and V by 6 bases; bases with no gene match: 5. Germline V gene lookup returns CDR1 MNHNY and CDR2 SVGAGI (reference sequence). This CDR3 is 14 amino acids long. The CDR3 spells CASRGTSGGDTQYF. CDR3 DNA sequence: TGTGCCAGCAGGGGGACTAGCGGCGGGGATACGCAGTATTTT.

The rearrangement uses TRBV5-6 and TRBJ1-6; TRBD1 agrees at 9 bases. The germline V gene has CDR1 SGHDT and CDR2 YYEEEE. Trimming removed 4 bases from V and 6 bases from J; junction bases left unmatched: 8. This CDR3 region has 16 residues. The CDR3 protein is CASSRDRASINSPLHF. The DNA for the CDR3 is TGTGCCAGCAGCCGGGACAGGGCTTCGATTAATTCACCCCTCCACTTT. Combining the CDR3 with reference TRBV5-6 and TRBJ1-6 gives the whole variable domain DAGVTQSPTHLIKTRGQQVTLRCSPKSGHDTVSWYQQALGQGPQFIFQYYEEEERQRGNFPDRFSGHQFPNYSSELNVNALLLGDSALYLCASSRDRASINSPLHFGNGTRLTVT.

There are a few counts of this clone. The chain recombines TRBV6-1 with TRBJ2-3; D is undetermined. Germline lookup yields CDR1 MNHNS and CDR2 SASEGT. The CDR3 sequence is 14 residues long. Trimming cost V 10 bases and J 1 base, with 15 bases left between them. The CDR3 DNA follows: TGTGCCACCAAACGTGAAACAGGCACAGATACGCAGTATTTT. Residues: CATKRETGTDTQYF.

The genes are TRBV2 and TRBJ1-1; D is unclear. The CDR3 extends over 13 amino acids. Trimming took off 7 bases at V and 4 bases at J, with 13 bases between the two ends. Germline CDR1 SNHLY, CDR2 FYNNEI. In DNA, the CDR3 is TGTGCCAGCATGTTCCAGGAATCCACTGAAGCTTTCTTT. It is translated as CASMFQESTEAFF.

V gene TRBV19 combines with J gene TRBJ2-1, with a possible D match to TRBD1 (5 bases). CDR1 and CDR2 (germline): LNHDA, SQIVND (reference sequence). This CDR3 has 13 residues. Trimming pared 4 bases from V and 5 bases from J, leaving 9 bases between. In DNA form, the CDR3 reads TGTGCCAGTAGTAGCCAGGGCCACAATGAGCAGTTCTTC. Its translation: CASSSQGHNEQFF.

A few counts support this clone. The chain is built from TRBV11-2 and TRBJ2-5; 7 bases align to TRBD1. The CDR3 consists of 16 residues. Germline V gives CDR1 SGHAT, CDR2 FQNNGV. With 5 bases clipped from V and 1 base from J, the junction kept 10 bases outside the gene matches. CDR3 nucleotide sequence: TGTGCCAGCAGCCTTCCAAAGACAGGGTCCCAAGAGACCCAGTACTTC. It yields the protein CASSLPKTGSQETQYF.

The chain uses TRBV18 and TRBJ1-2; 8 bases fit TRBD1. Trimming cost V 3 bases and J 4 bases; bases outside gene matches: 7. CDR1 and CDR2 (germline): KGHSH, LQKENI. The CDR3 loop spans 15 amino acids. The CDR3 sequence: CASSPETGVSYGYTF. The CDR3 region has the DNA TGTGCCAGCTCACCGGAGACAGGGGTCAGCTATGGCTACACCTTC.

This clone was counted a few times. The chain recombines TRBV7-9 with TRBJ1-2, with D perhaps TRBD1 (5 bases). Germline CDR1 reads SEHNR; CDR2 reads FQNEAQ (reference sequence). V dropped 7 bases and J dropped 3 bases, with 21 bases sitting between them. CDR3 length: 16 residues. CDR3 residues: CASTAAAGYGYYGYTF. DNA of the CDR3: TGTGCCAGCACCGCGGCGGCAGGGTACGGTTACTATGGCTACACCTTC. The full variable domain, in which reference TRBV7-9 and TRBJ1-2 provide the parts outside the CDR3, is DTGVSQNPRHKITKRGQNVTFRCDPISEHNRLYWYRQTLGQGPEFLTYFQNEAQLEKSRLLSDRFSAERPKGSFSTLEIQRTEQGDSAMYLCASTAAAGYGYYGYTFGSGTRLTVV.

This rearrangement joins TRBV5-6 to TRBJ2-3, with 8 bases identical to TRBD2. Germline CDR1 SGHDT, CDR2 YYEEEE. With V trimmed by 4 bases and J by 3 bases, 7 bases remained unmatched. The CDR3 consists of 15 residues. The CDR3 protein is CASSLQAGVTDTQYF. CDR3 nucleotides: TGTGCCAGCAGCCTCCAAGCGGGAGTAACAGATACGCAGTATTTT. Supplemented by reference TRBV5-6 and TRBJ2-3, the full variable domain reads DAGVTQSPTHLIKTRGQQVTLRCSPKSGHDTVSWYQQALGQGPQFIFQYYEEEERQRGNFPDRFSGHQFPNYSSELNVNALLLGDSALYLCASSLQAGVTDTQYFGPGTRLTVL.

The genes are TRBV10-3 and TRBJ1-4; D is possibly TRBD1 (6 bases). Germline V lookup: CDR1 ENHRY, CDR2 SYGVKD. With 1 base removed from V and 8 bases from J, the gap between germline ends came to 14 bases. The CDR3 contains 15 residues. This chain's CDR3 is CAISEFQGQGEKLFF. CDR3 in DNA: TGTGCCATCAGTGAGTTTCAGGGTCAGGGGGAAAAACTGTTTTTT.